These 21 T cell receptor beta chains were all obtained from the same sample, sequenced in a study of blood T cell repertoires in COVID-19. Measured with immunoSEQ multiplex PCR; TCRdb has only the in-frame clones, and not every one. The sample consists of 250,000 to 300,000 clones, about 85% of them appearing once. Sequenced: peripheral blood. These receptors were taken from a woman between 45 and 60 years old who had recovered from COVID-19.

The V call is TRBV19, the J call TRBJ2-2; 11 bases line up with TRBD1. This CDR3 comprises 16 residues. V lost 7 bases and J lost 6; bases outside the gene matches: 10. Looked up from germline, CDR1 is LNHDA and CDR2 is SQIVND (reference sequence). The CDR3 DNA reads as TGTGCCAGTACGTCACCGGGACAGGGGGTCTCCGGGGAGCTGTTTTTT. Protein sequence: CASTSPGQGVSGELFF. Based on the CDR3 plus reference TRBV19 and TRBJ2-2, the full variable domain is DGGITQSPKYLFRKEGQNVTLSCEQNLNHDAMYWYRQDPGQGLRLIYYSQIVNDFQKGDIAEGYSVSREKKESFPLTVTSAQKNPTAFYLCASTSPGQGVSGELFFGEGSRLTVL.

J is TRBJ1-1 and V is TRBV7-6; 7 bases line up with TRBD1. The trim removed 5 bases at V and 0 bases at J, leaving 6 bases unmatched. The CDR3 runs 15 residues. Germline V gives CDR1 SGHVS, CDR2 FNYEAQ. The CDR3 protein is CASSPRTGLNTEAFF. The DNA for the CDR3 is TGTGCCAGCAGCCCTCGGACAGGTCTGAACACTGAAGCTTTCTTT.

This chain links TRBV29-1 with TRBJ2-1; 10 bases line up with TRBD2. The V and J ends lost 1 base and 0 bases, in that order; junction bases with no gene match: 6. CDR1 SQVTM and CDR2 ANQGSEA come from the germline V gene. The CDR3 loop spans 17 amino acids. The CDR3 spells CSVEGSGRLSSYNEQFF. The CDR3 region has the DNA TGCAGCGTTGAAGGTAGCGGGAGGCTTAGCTCCTACAATGAGCAGTTCTTC.

CDR3: CASSIDRGDYEQYF. The CDR3 DNA sequence: TGTGCCAGCAGCATAGACAGGGGGGATTACGAGCAGTACTTC. The chain combines TRBV6-5 with TRBJ2-7; TRBD1 matches 9 bases. CDR3 length: 14 amino acids. The ends lost 6 bases at V and 4 bases at J; junction bases unmatched: 7. Germline V gives CDR1 MNHEY, CDR2 SVGAGI.

The CDR3 nucleotides are TGTGCCAGCAGTTACTCGCGGGGAGCAGGCCAAGCTTTCTTT. This translates into CASSYSRGAGQAFF. This chain connects TRBV6-5 to TRBJ1-1; D ambiguous. CDR3 length equals 14 residues. Per the germline V gene, CDR1 is MNHEY and CDR2 is SVGAGI. The V and J ends lost 0 bases and 9 bases respectively, with 14 bases between them.

This rearrangement joins TRBV7-9 to TRBJ2-6; D not resolved. The V and J ends lost 6 bases and 2 bases respectively, with 8 bases between them. Germline CDR1 is SEHNR and CDR2 is FQNEAQ (reference sequence). The CDR3 covers 14 residues. Written as DNA, the CDR3 is TGTGCCAGCAGTATCCAGGCTGGGGCCAACGTCCTGACTTTC. Amino acids: CASSIQAGANVLTF.

This clone has ten or more counts. V usage is TRBV10-3 and J usage is TRBJ1-1; D is unclear. The CDR3 contains 13 residues. Per the germline V gene, CDR1 is ENHRY and CDR2 is SYGVKD. V lost 4 bases, J lost 1 base, and 7 bases lay in between. This CDR3 reads CAISAGPNTEAFF. In nucleotides, the CDR3 is TGTGCCATCAGTGCTGGGCCGAACACTGAAGCTTTCTTT.

The V and J genes are TRBV2 and TRBJ1-2; 8 bases fit TRBD1. CDR1 and CDR2 from the germline V gene are SNHLY and FYNNEI. The length of the CDR3 is 15 residues. The trim removed 6 bases at V and 0 bases at J, leaving 6 bases unmatched. The CDR3, as DNA: TGTGCCAGCAGCCTGACAGGGGTAGCTAACTATGGCTACACCTTC. Protein product: CASSLTGVANYGYTF.

CDR3 coding DNA: TGTGCCAGCAGTGAAACAGTGGGGGGTTTATACAATGAGCAGTTCTTC. Encoded protein: CASSETVGGLYNEQFF. This sequence joins TRBV6-1 and TRBJ2-1, with D possibly matching TRBD2 (6 bases). V dropped 2 bases and J dropped 4 bases, with 15 bases sitting between them. The CDR3 spans 16 residues. CDR1 and CDR2 (germline): MNHNS, SASEGT.

This chain uses TRBV19 with TRBJ2-5; the match to TRBD2 covers 8 bases. CDR3 length equals 15 residues. Germline lookup yields CDR1 LNHDA and CDR2 SQIVND (reference sequence). V dropped 6 bases and J dropped 7; count of bases not matched to a gene: 13. In nucleotides, the CDR3 is TGTGCCAGTAGCCGAAATTTAGGACTAGCCGGGACCCAGTACTTC. Its translation is CASSRNLGLAGTQYF. The full variable domain, rest sourced from reference TRBV19 and TRBJ2-5, is DGGITQSPKYLFRKEGQNVTLSCEQNLNHDAMYWYRQDPGQGLRLIYYSQIVNDFQKGDIAEGYSVSREKKESFPLTVTSAQKNPTAFYLCASSRNLGLAGTQYFGPGTRLLVL.

V usage is TRBV6-5 and J usage is TRBJ1-1, with 7 nucleotides matching TRBD1. The CDR3 extends over 14 amino acids. Per the germline V gene, CDR1 is MNHEY and CDR2 is SVGAGI. V shed 6 bases and J 0 bases; nucleotides not matched to a gene: 4. This chain's CDR3 is CASRAGTVNTEAFF. The CDR3 DNA is TGTGCCAGCAGGGCCGGGACAGTGAACACTGAAGCTTTCTTT.

The V call is TRBV9, the J call TRBJ2-7; perhaps TRBD2 as D (6 bases). The germline V gene encodes CDR1 SGDLS and CDR2 YYNGEE. The length of the CDR3 is 15 residues. Trimming left V 1 base short and J 2 bases short, with 13 bases between. The CDR3 nucleotides are TGTGCCAGCAGCGTAAGTGGAGGAGGGGCCTACGAGCAGTACTTC. Its protein is CASSVSGGGAYEQYF.

A single count supports this clone. The chain carries TRBV5-4 and TRBJ2-1; 12 positions agree with TRBD2. With V trimmed by 0 bases and J by 8 bases, 3 bases remained unmatched. Germline V gene lookup returns CDR1 SGHNT and CDR2 YYREEE (reference sequence). This CDR3 comprises 15 residues. CDR3 coding DNA: TGTGCCAGCAGCTTGGGGACTAGCGGGATTTATGAGCAGTTCTTC. Its protein product is CASSLGTSGIYEQFF.

The J gene is TRBJ2-7, the V gene TRBV14, with 8 bases that match TRBD1. The V and J ends lost 4 bases and 5 bases, in that order; junction bases with no gene match: 7. This CDR3 is built from 14 residues. CDR1 is SGHDN, CDR2 FVKESK, per germline. DNA of the CDR3: TGTGCCAGCAGCCTTCGGACAGGGTACAACGAGCAGTACTTC. Protein product: CASSLRTGYNEQYF.

The chain couples TRBV6-2 or TRBV6-3 to TRBJ2-5; 12 bases agree with TRBD2. V dropped 5 bases and J dropped 2; count of bases not matched to a gene: 12. Per germline, CDR1 MNHEY and CDR2 SVGEGT. CDR3 length: 18 residues. CDR3 in amino acids: CASSPLYLAGGPQETQYF. The CDR3 region has the DNA TGTGCCAGCAGTCCCCTTTATCTAGCGGGGGGGCCACAAGAGACCCAGTACTTC.

The chain uses TRBV10-3 and TRBJ1-1; 9 positions agree with TRBD1. The germline V gene has CDR1 ENHRY and CDR2 SYGVKD. The CDR3 has 15 residues. J was trimmed by 1 base and V by 10 bases; bases with no gene match: 10. CDR3 coding DNA: TGTGCCACCCAAAAACCGGGACAGGGGAACACTGAAGCTTTCTTT. Translated, it gives CATQKPGQGNTEAFF.

This clone was counted a single time. The chain combines TRBV4-1 with TRBJ1-5, with D perhaps TRBD1 (5 bases). CDR1 and CDR2 from the germline V gene are MGHRA and YSYEKL. This CDR3 spans 14 amino acids. Trimming removed 3 bases at V and 6 bases at J, with 12 bases between. DNA of the CDR3: TGCGCCAGCAGCCAGAGGCAGGGAAGTCAGCCCCAGCATTTT. Translated, it gives CASSQRQGSQPQHF.

This chain connects TRBV6-5 to TRBJ1-5; TRBD1 is a possible D gene (6 bases). V was cut by 6 bases and J by 3 bases, with 15 bases left in between. The CDR3 length is 15 residues. Germline loops: CDR1 MNHEY, CDR2 SVGAGI. This chain's CDR3 is CASRGQGPYNQPQHF. DNA for the CDR3: TGTGCCAGCAGGGGGCAGGGGCCTTACAATCAGCCCCAGCATTTT.

The gene calls are TRBV4-1 and TRBJ1-5, with D uncertain. The germline gives CDR1 MGHRA, CDR2 YSYEKL. The CDR3 extends over 14 amino acids. Trimming cost V 1 base and J 5 bases, with 9 bases left between them. The DNA for the CDR3 is TGCGCCAGCAGCCAAGCAGGTCGGTATCAGCCCCAGCATTTT. As protein: CASSQAGRYQPQHF.

The rearrangement links TRBV7-9 to TRBJ1-2; maybe TRBD1 (5 bases). The ends were cut back, 4 bases at V and 4 bases at J, with 19 bases in the middle. CDR1 is SEHNR, CDR2 FQNEAQ, per germline (reference sequence). This CDR3 is 16 amino acids long. CDR3 in amino acids: CASSSTGGRLAYGYTF. The CDR3 bases are TGTGCCAGCAGCTCTACCGGGGGGAGGCTCGCCTATGGCTACACCTTC.

This sequence joins TRBV30 and TRBJ1-2; possibly TRBD1 for D (5 bases). Trimming stripped 0 bases from V and 5 bases from J, with 16 bases between. Germline values: CDR1 GTSNPN, CDR2 SVGIG (reference sequence). The CDR3 length is 15 residues. The CDR3 loop reads CAWSVRRGVLYGYTF. CDR3 DNA sequence: TGTGCCTGGAGTGTTAGGAGGGGCGTGTTGTATGGCTACACCTTC. Full variable domain (rest looked up from reference TRBV30 and TRBJ1-2): SQTIHQWPATLVQPVGSPLSLECTVEGTSNPNLYWYRQAAGRGLQLLFYSVGIGQISSEVPQNLSASRPQDRQFILSSKKLLLSDSGFYLCAWSVRRGVLYGYTFGSGTRLTVV.